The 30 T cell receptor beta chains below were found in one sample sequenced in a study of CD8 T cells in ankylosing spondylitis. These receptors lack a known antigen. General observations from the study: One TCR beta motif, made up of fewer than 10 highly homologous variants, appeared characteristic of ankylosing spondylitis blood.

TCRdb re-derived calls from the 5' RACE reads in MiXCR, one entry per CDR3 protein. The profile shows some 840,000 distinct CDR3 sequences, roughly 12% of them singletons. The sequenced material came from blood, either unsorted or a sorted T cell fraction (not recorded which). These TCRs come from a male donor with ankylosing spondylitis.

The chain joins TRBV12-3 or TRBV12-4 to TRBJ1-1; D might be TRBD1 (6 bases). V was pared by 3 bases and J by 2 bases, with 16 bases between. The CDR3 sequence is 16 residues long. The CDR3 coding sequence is TGTGCCAGCAGTTTTTATTTGGGGGCAGGCAACACTGAAGCTTTCTTT. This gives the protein CASSFYLGAGNTEAFF.

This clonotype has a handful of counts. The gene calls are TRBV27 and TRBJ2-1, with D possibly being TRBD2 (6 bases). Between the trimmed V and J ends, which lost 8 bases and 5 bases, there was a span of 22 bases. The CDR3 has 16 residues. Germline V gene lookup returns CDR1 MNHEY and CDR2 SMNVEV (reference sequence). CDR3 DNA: TGTGCCAGCGGTCCCGGGACTGGAAAATTCAACAATGAGCAGTTCTTC. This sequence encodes CASGPGTGKFNNEQFF.

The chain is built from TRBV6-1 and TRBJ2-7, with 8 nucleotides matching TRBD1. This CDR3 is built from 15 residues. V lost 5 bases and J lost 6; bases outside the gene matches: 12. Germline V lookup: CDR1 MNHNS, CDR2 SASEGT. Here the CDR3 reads CASSPTAAGGVEQYF. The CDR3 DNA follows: TGTGCCAGCAGTCCCACGGCGGCAGGGGGCGTCGAGCAGTACTTC.

This chain's CDR3 is CASSLVAGISYEQYF. The CDR3 bases are TGTGCCAGCAGCTTAGTGGCGGGCATCTCCTACGAGCAGTACTTC. This chain links TRBV7-2 with TRBJ2-7; D is possibly TRBD2 (5 bases). V dropped 1 base and J dropped 0 bases, with 10 bases sitting between them. The CDR3 covers 15 residues. Germline CDR1 reads SGHTA; CDR2 reads FQGNSA.

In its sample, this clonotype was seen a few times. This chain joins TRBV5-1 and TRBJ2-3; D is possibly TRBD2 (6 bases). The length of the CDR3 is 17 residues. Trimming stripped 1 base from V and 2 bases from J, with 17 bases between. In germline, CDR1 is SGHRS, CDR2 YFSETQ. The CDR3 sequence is CASSLRGVAGNTDTQYF. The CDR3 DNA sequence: TGCGCCAGCAGCTTGAGGGGTGTGGCGGGGAACACAGATACGCAGTATTTT.

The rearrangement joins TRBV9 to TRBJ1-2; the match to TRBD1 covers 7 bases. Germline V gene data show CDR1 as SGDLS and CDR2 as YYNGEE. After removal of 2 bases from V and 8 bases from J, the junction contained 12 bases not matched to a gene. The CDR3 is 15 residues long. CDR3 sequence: CASSVDYRGGLGYTF. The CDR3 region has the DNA TGTGCCAGCAGCGTCGACTACAGGGGCGGACTGGGCTACACCTTC.

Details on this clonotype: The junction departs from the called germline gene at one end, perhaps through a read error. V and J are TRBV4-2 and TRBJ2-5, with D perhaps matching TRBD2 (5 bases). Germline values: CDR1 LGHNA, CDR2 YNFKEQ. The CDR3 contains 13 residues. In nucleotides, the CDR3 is TGTGCCAGCAGCCAACCGGCAAGGGAGACCCAGTCCTTC. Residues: CASSQPARETQSF.

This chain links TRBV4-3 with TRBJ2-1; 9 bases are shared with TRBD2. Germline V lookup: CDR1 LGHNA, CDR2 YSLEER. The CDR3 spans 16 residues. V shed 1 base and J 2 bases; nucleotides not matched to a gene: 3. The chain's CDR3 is CASSQVSGGPYNEQFF. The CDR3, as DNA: TGCGCCAGCAGCCAAGTCAGCGGGGGGCCCTACAATGAGCAGTTCTTC.

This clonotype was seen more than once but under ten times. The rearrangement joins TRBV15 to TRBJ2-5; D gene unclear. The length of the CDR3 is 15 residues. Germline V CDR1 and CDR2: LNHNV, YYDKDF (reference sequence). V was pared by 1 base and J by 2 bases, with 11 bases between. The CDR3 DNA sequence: TGTGCCACCAGCAGAGGCCCAGCAGTTCAAGAGACCCAGTACTTC. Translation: CATSRGPAVQETQYF.

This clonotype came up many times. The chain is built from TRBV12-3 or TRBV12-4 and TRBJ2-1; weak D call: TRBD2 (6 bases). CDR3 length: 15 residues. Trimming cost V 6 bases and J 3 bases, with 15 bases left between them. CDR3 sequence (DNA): TGTGCCAGCAGCCTGGAGGGAGGTAACTACAATGAGCAGTTCTTC. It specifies CASSLEGGNYNEQFF.

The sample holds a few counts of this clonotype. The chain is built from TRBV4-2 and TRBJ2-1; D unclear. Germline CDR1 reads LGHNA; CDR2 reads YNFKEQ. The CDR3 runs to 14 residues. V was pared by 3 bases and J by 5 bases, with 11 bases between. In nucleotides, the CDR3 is TGTGCCAGCAGCCACTCCAGTTTGGACAATGAGCAGTTCTTC. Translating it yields CASSHSSLDNEQFF.

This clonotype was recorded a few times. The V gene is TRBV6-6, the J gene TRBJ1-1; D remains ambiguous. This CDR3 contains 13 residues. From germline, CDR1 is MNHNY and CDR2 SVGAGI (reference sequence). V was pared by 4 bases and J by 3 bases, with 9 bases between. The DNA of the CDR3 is TGTGCCAGCAGTTGGTCCGGGGACACTGAAGCTTTCTTT. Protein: CASSWSGDTEAFF.

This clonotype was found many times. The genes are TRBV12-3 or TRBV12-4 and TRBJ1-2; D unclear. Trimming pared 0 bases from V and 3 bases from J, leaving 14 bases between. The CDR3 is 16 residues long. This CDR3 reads CASSLAVHFDHYGYTF. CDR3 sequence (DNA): TGTGCCAGCAGTTTAGCGGTGCATTTTGACCACTATGGCTACACCTTC.

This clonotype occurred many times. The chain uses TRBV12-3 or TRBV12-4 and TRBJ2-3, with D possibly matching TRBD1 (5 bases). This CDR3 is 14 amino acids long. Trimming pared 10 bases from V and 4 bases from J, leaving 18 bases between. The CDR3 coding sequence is TGTGCCACCAGACCAGCCTGGGGCCCAGATACGCAGTATTTT. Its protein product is CATRPAWGPDTQYF.

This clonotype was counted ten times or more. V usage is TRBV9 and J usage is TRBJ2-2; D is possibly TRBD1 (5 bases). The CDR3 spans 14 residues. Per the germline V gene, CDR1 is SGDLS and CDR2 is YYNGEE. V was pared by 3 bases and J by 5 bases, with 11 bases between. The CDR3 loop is CASSADRGTGELFF. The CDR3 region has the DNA TGTGCCAGCAGCGCCGATAGGGGTACCGGGGAGCTGTTTTTT.

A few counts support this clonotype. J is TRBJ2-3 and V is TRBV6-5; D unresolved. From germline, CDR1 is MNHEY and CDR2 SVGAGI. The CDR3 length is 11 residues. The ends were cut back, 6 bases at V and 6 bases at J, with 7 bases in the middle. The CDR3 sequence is CASRIGDTQYF. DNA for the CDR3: TGTGCCAGCAGGATTGGGGATACGCAGTATTTT.

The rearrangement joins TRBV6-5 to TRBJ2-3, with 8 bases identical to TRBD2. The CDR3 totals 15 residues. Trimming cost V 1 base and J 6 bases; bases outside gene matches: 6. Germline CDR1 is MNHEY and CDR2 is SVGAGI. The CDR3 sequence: CASSYLGLVGDTQYF. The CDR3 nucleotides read TGTGCCAGCAGTTACTTGGGACTAGTGGGGGATACGCAGTATTTT.

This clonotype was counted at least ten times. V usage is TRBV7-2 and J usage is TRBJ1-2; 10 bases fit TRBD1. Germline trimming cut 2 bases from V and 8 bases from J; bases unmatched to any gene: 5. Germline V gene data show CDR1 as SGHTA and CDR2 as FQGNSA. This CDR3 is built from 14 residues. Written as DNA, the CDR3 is TGTGCCAGCAGCTTATTGGGACAGGGGATCGGCTACACCTTC. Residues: CASSLLGQGIGYTF.

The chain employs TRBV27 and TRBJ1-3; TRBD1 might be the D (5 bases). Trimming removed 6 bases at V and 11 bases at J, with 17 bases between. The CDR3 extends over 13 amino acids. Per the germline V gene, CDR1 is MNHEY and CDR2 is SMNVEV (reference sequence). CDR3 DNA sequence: TGTGCCAGCAGCCCTCATACTGGGGACTCCATATATTTT. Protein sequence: CASSPHTGDSIYF.

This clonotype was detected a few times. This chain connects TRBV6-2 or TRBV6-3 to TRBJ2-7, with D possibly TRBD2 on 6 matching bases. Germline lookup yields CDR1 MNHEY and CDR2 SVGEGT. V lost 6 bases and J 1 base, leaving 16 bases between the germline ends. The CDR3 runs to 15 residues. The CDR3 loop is CASSRYRGLSYEQYF. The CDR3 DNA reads TGTGCCAGCAGCCGCTATCGAGGACTATCCTACGAGCAGTACTTC.

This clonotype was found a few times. The CDR3 loop reads CASSSPGLARNHSYEQYF. The CDR3 coding sequence is TGTGCCAGCAGTTCCCCGGGACTAGCGCGAAACCACTCCTACGAGCAGTACTTC. The gene calls are TRBV6-2 or TRBV6-3 and TRBJ2-7; 10 bases match TRBD2. Trimming took 4 bases from V and 0 from J; bases not matched to a gene: 12. Germline-derived CDR1 and CDR2 are MNHEY and SVGEGT. The CDR3 has 18 residues.

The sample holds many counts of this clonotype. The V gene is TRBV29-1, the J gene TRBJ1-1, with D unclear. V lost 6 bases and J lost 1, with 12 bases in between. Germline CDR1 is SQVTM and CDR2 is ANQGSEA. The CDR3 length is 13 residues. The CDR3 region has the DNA TGCAGCGTAGCGGGCCGGTGGAACACTGAAGCTTTCTTT. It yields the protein CSVAGRWNTEAFF.

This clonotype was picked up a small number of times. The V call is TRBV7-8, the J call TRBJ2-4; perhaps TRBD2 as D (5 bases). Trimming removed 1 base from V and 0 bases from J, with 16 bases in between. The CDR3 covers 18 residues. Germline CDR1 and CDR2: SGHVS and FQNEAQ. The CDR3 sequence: CASSLGSRTLIAKNIQYF. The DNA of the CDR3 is TGTGCCAGCAGCTTAGGGAGTCGGACTCTCATAGCCAAAAACATTCAGTACTTC.

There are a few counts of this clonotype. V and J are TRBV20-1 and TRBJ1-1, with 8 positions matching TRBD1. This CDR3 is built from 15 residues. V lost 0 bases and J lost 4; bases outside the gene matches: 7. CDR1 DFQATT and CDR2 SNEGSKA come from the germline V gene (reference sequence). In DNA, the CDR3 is TGCAGTGCTAGAGATCCCAGGGGGCGCGGCACTGAAGCTTTCTTT. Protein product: CSARDPRGRGTEAFF.

CDR3 bases: TGTGCCAGCAGCTTGCAATCGCGAGGGAATGGCTACACCTTC. Protein sequence: CASSLQSRGNGYTF. This rearrangement joins TRBV7-2 to TRBJ1-2; D unresolved. This CDR3 region has 14 residues. V lost 3 bases and J lost 6, with 14 bases in between. CDR1 is SGHTA, CDR2 FQGNSA, per germline.

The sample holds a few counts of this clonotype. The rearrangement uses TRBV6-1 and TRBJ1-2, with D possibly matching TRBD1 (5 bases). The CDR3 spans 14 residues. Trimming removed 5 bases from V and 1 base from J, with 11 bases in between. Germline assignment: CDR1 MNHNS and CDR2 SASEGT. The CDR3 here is CASSTSGYNYGYTF. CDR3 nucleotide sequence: TGTGCCAGCAGTACCTCAGGGTATAACTATGGCTACACCTTC.

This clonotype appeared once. The CDR3 loop reads CATRDRVNFYEQYF. CDR3 coding DNA: TGTGCCACCAGGGACAGGGTGAATTTCTACGAGCAGTACTTC. The chain recombines TRBV10-3 with TRBJ2-7, with 9 bases lining up with TRBD1. V shed 10 bases, J shed 3 bases, and the junction held 10 bases outside the gene matches. The CDR3 totals 14 residues. Germline assignment: CDR1 ENHRY and CDR2 SYGVKD.

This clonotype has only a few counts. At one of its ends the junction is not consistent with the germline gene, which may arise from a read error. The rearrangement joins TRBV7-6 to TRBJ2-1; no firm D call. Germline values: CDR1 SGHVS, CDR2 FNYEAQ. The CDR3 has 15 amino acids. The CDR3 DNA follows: TGTGCCAGCAGCTCCAGAAGAAATACCTACACTGAGCAGTTCTTC. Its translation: CASSSRRNTYTEQFF.

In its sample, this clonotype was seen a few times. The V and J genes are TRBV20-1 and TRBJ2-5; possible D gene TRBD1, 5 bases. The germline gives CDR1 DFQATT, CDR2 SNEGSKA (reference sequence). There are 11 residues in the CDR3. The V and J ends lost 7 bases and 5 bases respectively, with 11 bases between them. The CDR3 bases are TGCAGTGGGGGCAGGACCGAGACCCAGTACTTC. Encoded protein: CSGGRTETQYF.

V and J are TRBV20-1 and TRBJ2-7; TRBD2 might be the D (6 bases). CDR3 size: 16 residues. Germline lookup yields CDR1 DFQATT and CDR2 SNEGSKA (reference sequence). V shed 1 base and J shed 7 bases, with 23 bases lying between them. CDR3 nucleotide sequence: TGCAGTGCTAGAGGCCGCAGATCCGGGAGCGACCCAGAGCAGTACTTC. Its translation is CSARGRRSGSDPEQYF.